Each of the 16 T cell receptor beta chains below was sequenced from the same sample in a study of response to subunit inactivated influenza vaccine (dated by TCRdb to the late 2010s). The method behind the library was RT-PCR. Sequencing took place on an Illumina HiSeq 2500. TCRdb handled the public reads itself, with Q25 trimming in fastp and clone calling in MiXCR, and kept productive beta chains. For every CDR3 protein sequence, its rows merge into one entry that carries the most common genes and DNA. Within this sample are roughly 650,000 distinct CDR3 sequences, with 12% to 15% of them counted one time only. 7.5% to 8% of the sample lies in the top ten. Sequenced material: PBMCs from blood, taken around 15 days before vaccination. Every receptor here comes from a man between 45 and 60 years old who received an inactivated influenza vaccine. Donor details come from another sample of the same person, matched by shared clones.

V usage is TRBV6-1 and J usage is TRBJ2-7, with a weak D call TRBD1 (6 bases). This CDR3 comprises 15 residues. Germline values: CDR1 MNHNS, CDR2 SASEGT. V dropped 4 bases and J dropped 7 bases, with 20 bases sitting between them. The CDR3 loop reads CASSVQGLRIGEQYF. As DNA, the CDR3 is TGTGCCAGCAGTGTACAGGGCCTGAGAATCGGGGAGCAGTACTTC.

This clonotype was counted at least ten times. The CDR3 sequence: CASSSQSYEQYF. CDR3 nucleotides: TGTGCCAGCAGTTCCCAGTCGTACGAGCAGTACTTC. This rearrangement joins TRBV6-2 or TRBV6-3 to TRBJ2-7; no clear D gene. V was shortened by 4 bases and J by 4 bases, with 8 bases between the two germline ends. The germline V gene has CDR1 MNHEY and CDR2 SVGEGT. The CDR3 runs to 12 residues.

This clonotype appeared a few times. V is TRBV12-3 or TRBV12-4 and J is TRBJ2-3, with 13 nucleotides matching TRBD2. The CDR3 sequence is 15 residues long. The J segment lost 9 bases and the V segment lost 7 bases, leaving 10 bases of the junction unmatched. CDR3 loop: CASTITSGGARTQYF. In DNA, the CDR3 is TGTGCCAGCACCATCACTAGCGGGGGGGCACGGACGCAGTATTTT.

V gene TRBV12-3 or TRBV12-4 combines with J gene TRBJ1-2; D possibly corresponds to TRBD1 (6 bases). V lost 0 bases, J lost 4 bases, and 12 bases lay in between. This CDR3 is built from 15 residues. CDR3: CASSLAYRVGYGYTF. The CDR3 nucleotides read TGTGCCAGCAGTTTAGCTTACAGGGTCGGCTATGGCTACACCTTC.

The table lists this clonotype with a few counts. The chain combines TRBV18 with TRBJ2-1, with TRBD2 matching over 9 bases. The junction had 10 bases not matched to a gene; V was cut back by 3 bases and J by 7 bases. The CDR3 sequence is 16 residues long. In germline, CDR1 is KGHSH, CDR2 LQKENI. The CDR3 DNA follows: TGTGCCAGCTCACCGAGGCGGGAGGGCACGCATAATGAGCAGTTCTTC. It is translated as CASSPRREGTHNEQFF.

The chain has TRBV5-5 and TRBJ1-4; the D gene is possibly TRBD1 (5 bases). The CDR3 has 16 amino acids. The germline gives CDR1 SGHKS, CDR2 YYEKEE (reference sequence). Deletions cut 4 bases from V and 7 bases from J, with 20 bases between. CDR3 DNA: TGTGCCAGCAGCCGAGGGAGCGGCAGGGCGGGTGAAAAACTGTTTTTT. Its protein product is CASSRGSGRAGEKLFF.

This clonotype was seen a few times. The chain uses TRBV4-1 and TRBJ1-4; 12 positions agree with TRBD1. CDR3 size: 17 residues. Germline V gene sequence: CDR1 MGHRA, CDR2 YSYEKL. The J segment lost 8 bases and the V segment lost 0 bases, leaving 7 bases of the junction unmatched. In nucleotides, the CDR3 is TGCGCCAGCAGCCAAGATCCTGGGACAGGGGGCAAAGAAAAACTGTTTTTT. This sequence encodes CASSQDPGTGGKEKLFF.

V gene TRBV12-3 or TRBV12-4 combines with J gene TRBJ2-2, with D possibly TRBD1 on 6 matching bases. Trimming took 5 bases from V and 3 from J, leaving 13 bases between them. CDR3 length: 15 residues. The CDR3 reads CASSGVQGYTGELFF. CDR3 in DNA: TGTGCCAGCAGTGGGGTACAGGGCTACACCGGGGAGCTGTTTTTT.

CDR3 loop: CSAGAASGSSYEQYF. CDR3 DNA sequence: TGCAGTGCTGGAGCGGCTAGCGGGAGCTCCTACGAGCAGTACTTC. This chain joins TRBV20-1 and TRBJ2-7, with 10 bases fitting TRBD2. This CDR3 is built from 15 residues. Germline trimming cut 5 bases from V and 0 bases from J; bases unmatched to any gene: 7. CDR1 and CDR2 (germline): DFQATT, SNEGSKA (reference sequence).

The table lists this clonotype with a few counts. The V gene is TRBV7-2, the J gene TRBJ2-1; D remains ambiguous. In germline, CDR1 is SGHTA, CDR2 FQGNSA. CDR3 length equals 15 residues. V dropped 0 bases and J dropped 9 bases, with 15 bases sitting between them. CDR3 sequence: CASSLALIMVGEQFF. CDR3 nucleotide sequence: TGTGCCAGCAGCTTAGCCCTGATTATGGTAGGTGAGCAGTTCTTC.

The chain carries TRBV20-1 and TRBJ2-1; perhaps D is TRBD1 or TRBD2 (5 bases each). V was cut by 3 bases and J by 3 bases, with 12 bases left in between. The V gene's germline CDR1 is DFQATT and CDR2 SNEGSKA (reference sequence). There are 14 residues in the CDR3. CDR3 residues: CSASLGPIYNEQFF. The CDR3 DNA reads TGCAGTGCTAGTTTGGGACCTATCTACAATGAGCAGTTCTTC.

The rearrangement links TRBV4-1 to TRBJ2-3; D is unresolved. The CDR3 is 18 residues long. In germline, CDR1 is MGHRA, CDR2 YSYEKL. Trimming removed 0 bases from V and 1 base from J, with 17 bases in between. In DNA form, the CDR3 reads TGCGCCAGCAGCCAAGATGGAATGAGCCGGGTACGCACAGATACGCAGTATTTT. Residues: CASSQDGMSRVRTDTQYF.

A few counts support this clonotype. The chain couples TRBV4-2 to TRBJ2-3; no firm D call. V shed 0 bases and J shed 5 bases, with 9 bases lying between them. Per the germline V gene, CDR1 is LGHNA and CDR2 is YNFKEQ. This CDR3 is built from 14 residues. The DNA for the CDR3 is TGTGCCAGCAGCCAAGATCGGCCGAAAGATACGCAGTATTTT. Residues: CASSQDRPKDTQYF.

The CDR3 is CSARAIHGLTYEQYF. The CDR3 region has the DNA TGCAGTGCTAGAGCGATTCACGGGTTGACCTACGAGCAGTACTTC. This chain links TRBV20-1 with TRBJ2-7; D is unclear. The V end was cut by 1 base, the J end by 2 bases, with 15 bases between. The germline gives CDR1 DFQATT, CDR2 SNEGSKA (reference sequence). CDR3 length: 15 residues.

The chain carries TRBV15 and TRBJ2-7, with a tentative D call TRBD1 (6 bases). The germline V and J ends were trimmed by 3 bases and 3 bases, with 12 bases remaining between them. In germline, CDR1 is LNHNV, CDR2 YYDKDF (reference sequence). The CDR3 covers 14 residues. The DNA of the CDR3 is TGTGCCACCAGCAGCGGACAGCGAGACTACGAGCAGTACTTC. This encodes CATSSGQRDYEQYF.

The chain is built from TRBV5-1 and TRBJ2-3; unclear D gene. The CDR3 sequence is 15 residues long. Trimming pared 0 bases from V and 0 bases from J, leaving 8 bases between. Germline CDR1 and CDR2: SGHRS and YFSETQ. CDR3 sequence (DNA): TGCGCCAGCAGCTTGGTCGGGTCTAGCACAGATACGCAGTATTTT. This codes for CASSLVGSSTDTQYF.